These 21 T cell receptor beta chains came from one sample sequenced in a study of CD8 T cells in Susac syndrome. With random hexamers, roughly 0.45 to 1 ug RNA was reverse transcribed. TCRdb itself ran the immunoSEQ multiplex PCR reads through MiXCR, one entry per CDR3 protein. The profile shows 300,000 to 350,000 distinct CDR3 sequences, under 95% of them singletons. Source material: CD4+ T cells from PBMCs. The receptors originated from a human donor with multiple sclerosis.

V usage is TRBV2 and J usage is TRBJ2-4; D not certain. The CDR3 spans 12 residues. With 10 bases removed from V and 0 bases from J, the gap between germline ends came to 7 bases. Germline CDR1 and CDR2: SNHLY and FYNNEI. The DNA of the CDR3 is TGTGCCACCACTTTAGCCAAAAACATTCAGTACTTC. Translated: CATTLAKNIQYF.

The V gene is TRBV9, the J gene TRBJ2-3, with D unresolved. The CDR3 totals 15 residues. V was trimmed by 4 bases and J by 2 bases, leaving 14 bases between them. CDR1 and CDR2 (germline): SGDLS, YYNGEE. The CDR3 DNA is TGTGCCAGCAGCCTCAGACAACTATTCACAGATACGCAGTATTTT. Its protein is CASSLRQLFTDTQYF.

CDR3 loop: CASSLQGPTGEKLFF. The CDR3 DNA reads TGTGCCAGCAGCTTACAGGGGCCCACTGGGGAAAAACTGTTTTTT. This chain joins TRBV5-6 and TRBJ1-4, with 7 bases matching TRBD1. The V gene end was trimmed by 2 bases and the J gene end by 8 bases; junction bases not matched to a gene: 9. Germline values: CDR1 SGHDT, CDR2 YYEEEE. CDR3 size: 15 residues.

The chain links TRBV12-3 or TRBV12-4 to TRBJ2-2, with a possible D match to TRBD1 (6 bases). V gave up 6 bases and J gave up 5 bases, with 13 bases separating them. The CDR3 is made up of 14 amino acids. The CDR3: CASRHAGATGELFF. CDR3 in DNA: TGTGCCAGCAGGCACGCAGGGGCGACCGGGGAGCTGTTTTTT.

The chain employs TRBV7-9 and TRBJ2-1; 9 nucleotides line up with TRBD2. J gave up 7 bases and V 4 bases, and 8 bases lay outside the gene matches. This CDR3 region has 15 residues. Germline V gene data show CDR1 as SEHNR and CDR2 as FQNEAQ (reference sequence). DNA of the CDR3: TGTGCCAGCAGCTCGCGTAGCGGGAGCGAAAATGAGCAGTTCTTC. It translates to CASSSRSGSENEQFF. Combining the CDR3 with reference TRBV7-9 and TRBJ2-1 gives the whole variable domain DTGVSQNPRHKITKRGQNVTFRCDPISEHNRLYWYRQTLGQGPEFLTYFQNEAQLEKSRLLSDRFSAERPKGSFSTLEIQRTEQGDSAMYLCASSSRSGSENEQFFGPGTRLTVL.

The chain employs TRBV7-3 and TRBJ2-1; 7 bases map to TRBD2. The CDR3 runs 13 residues. The J segment lost 12 bases and the V segment lost 1 base, leaving 6 bases of the junction unmatched. Germline CDR1 reads SGHTA; CDR2 reads FQGTGA. CDR3 sequence (DNA): TGTGCCAGCAGCTTAATGCCTAGCGGTTCGCAGTTCTTC. It is translated as CASSLMPSGSQFF.

The chain links TRBV20-1 to TRBJ2-3, with 7 nucleotides matching TRBD2. V lost 6 bases to trimming and J lost 2 bases; unmatched junction nucleotides: 8. In germline, CDR1 is DFQATT, CDR2 SNEGSKA (reference sequence). The CDR3 spans 14 residues. CDR3 sequence (DNA): TGCAGTGCCCACACCGGGACTAACACAGATACGCAGTATTTT. This translates into CSAHTGTNTDTQYF.

The J gene is TRBJ1-1, the V gene TRBV18, with D perhaps matching TRBD1 (5 bases). The germline V gene encodes CDR1 KGHSH and CDR2 LQKENI. The CDR3 length is 19 residues. Between the trimmed V and J ends, which lost 2 bases and 2 bases, there was a span of 24 bases. CDR3 sequence: CASSPTLQRWKGQNTEAFF. The CDR3 DNA is TGTGCCAGCTCACCAACCCTACAGCGCTGGAAGGGGCAAAACACTGAAGCTTTCTTT. Supplemented by reference TRBV18 and TRBJ1-1, the full variable domain reads NAGVMQNPRHLVRRRGQEARLRCSPMKGHSHVYWYRQLPEEGLKFMVYLQKENIIDESGMPKERFSAEFPKEGPSILRIQQVVRGDSAAYFCASSPTLQRWKGQNTEAFFGQGTRLTVV.

The chain uses TRBV7-8 and TRBJ2-3; perhaps TRBD2 as D (5 bases). Trimming cost V 5 bases and J 0 bases, with 12 bases left between them. The CDR3 is 15 amino acids. Germline V gives CDR1 SGHVS, CDR2 FQNEAQ. CDR3 loop: CASSPRTLSTDTQYF. In DNA form, the CDR3 reads TGTGCCAGCAGCCCGCGGACTCTGAGCACAGATACGCAGTATTTT.

This rearrangement joins TRBV5-1 to TRBJ1-1; TRBD1 is a possible D gene (5 bases). CDR1 SGHRS and CDR2 YFSETQ come from the germline V gene. With 0 bases removed from V and 4 bases from J, the gap between germline ends came to 16 bases. CDR3 size: 16 residues. CDR3 nucleotide sequence: TGCGCCAGCAGCTTGGGGCCCGCAGGGAAGAGCACTGAAGCTTTCTTT. It yields the protein CASSLGPAGKSTEAFF.

The V call is TRBV5-5, the J call TRBJ1-5, with unresolved D. The V gene lost 2 bases and the J gene lost 0 bases, with 12 bases spanning the gap. The germline V gene has CDR1 SGHKS and CDR2 YYEKEE (reference sequence). The CDR3 loop spans 16 amino acids. In DNA, the CDR3 is TGTGCCAGCAGCTTTGGCCAAACCTATAGCAATCAGCCCCAGCATTTT. It yields the protein CASSFGQTYSNQPQHF.

This clonotype came up once. The V gene is TRBV27, the J gene TRBJ2-1, with 14 bases lining up with TRBD2. From germline, CDR1 is MNHEY and CDR2 SMNVEV (reference sequence). This CDR3 has 17 amino acids. With V trimmed by 6 bases and J by 9 bases, 13 bases remained unmatched. CDR3 sequence (DNA): TGTGCCAGCAGCCCAAAGATGGGACTAGCGGGAGTCGGTGAGCAGTTCTTC. This encodes CASSPKMGLAGVGEQFF.

J is TRBJ2-7 and V is TRBV18; a weak D match, TRBD1 (6 bases). V was cut by 2 bases and J by 5 bases, with 10 bases left in between. Germline lookup yields CDR1 KGHSH and CDR2 LQKENI. This CDR3 comprises 13 residues. CDR3 coding DNA: TGTGCCAGCTCACCAGTGCAGGGGAACGAGCAGTACTTC. This sequence encodes CASSPVQGNEQYF.

The chain couples TRBV7-9 to TRBJ2-3, with a tentative D call TRBD1 (5 bases). The CDR3 is made up of 14 amino acids. Trimming left V 5 bases short and J 2 bases short, with 11 bases between. Per the germline V gene, CDR1 is SEHNR and CDR2 is FQNEAQ (reference sequence). CDR3 nucleotides: TGTGCCAGCAGCCTGGGGCGGCCCACAGATACGCAGTATTTT. This sequence encodes CASSLGRPTDTQYF.

The chain has TRBV18 and TRBJ2-1; 10 bases align to TRBD2. The CDR3 is 17 residues long. Germline V lookup: CDR1 KGHSH, CDR2 LQKENI. V shed 0 bases, J shed 10 bases, and the junction held 12 bases outside the gene matches. The CDR3 here is CASSPPGRLAGAGEQFF. The CDR3 DNA sequence: TGTGCCAGCTCACCACCAGGGAGGCTAGCGGGAGCTGGGGAGCAGTTCTTC. The full variable domain, rest sourced from reference TRBV18 and TRBJ2-1, is NAGVMQNPRHLVRRRGQEARLRCSPMKGHSHVYWYRQLPEEGLKFMVYLQKENIIDESGMPKERFSAEFPKEGPSILRIQQVVRGDSAAYFCASSPPGRLAGAGEQFFGPGTRLTVL.

The chain carries TRBV5-1 and TRBJ1-5; D is unclear. Germline V CDR1 and CDR2: SGHRS, YFSETQ. The CDR3 covers 15 residues. Trimming removed 1 base at V and 2 bases at J, with 10 bases between. CDR3 amino acids: CASSLSPYRNQPQHF. The CDR3 nucleotides are TGCGCCAGCAGCTTGTCTCCTTACCGCAATCAGCCCCAGCATTTT.

The gene calls are TRBV5-1 and TRBJ2-7; unclear D gene. Trimming took 0 bases from V and 6 from J, leaving 10 bases between them. The CDR3 is 13 residues long. CDR1 SGHRS and CDR2 YFSETQ come from the germline V gene. CDR3 nucleotide sequence: TGCGCCAGCAGCTTGGTAGGTAGTCCCGAGCAGTACTTC. It codes for CASSLVGSPEQYF.

The V gene is TRBV19, the J gene TRBJ2-3; the match to TRBD2 covers 12 bases. The CDR3 is 15 amino acids. Germline-derived CDR1 and CDR2 are LNHDA and SQIVND (reference sequence). With V trimmed by 6 bases and J by 4 bases, 5 bases remained unmatched. In DNA, the CDR3 is TGTGCCAGTAGCCTACTAGCGGGGGGATCAGATACGCAGTATTTT. Encoded protein: CASSLLAGGSDTQYF.

This chain connects TRBV3-1 to TRBJ2-7; weak D call: TRBD2 (6 bases). This CDR3 contains 16 residues. Germline V gives CDR1 LGHDT, CDR2 YNNKEL (reference sequence). V shed 3 bases and J shed 4 bases, with 19 bases lying between them. Written as DNA, the CDR3 is TGTGCCAGCAGCCAGGAGGGCCTAGCCGGGGTTTACGAGCAGTACTTC. Translated, it gives CASSQEGLAGVYEQYF.

The chain is built from TRBV6-2 or TRBV6-3 and TRBJ2-3; the D gene could be TRBD1 or TRBD2 (5 bases each). Trimming took off 5 bases at V and 2 bases at J, with 17 bases between the two ends. The CDR3 extends over 16 amino acids. Germline CDR1 reads MNHEY; CDR2 reads SVGEGT. CDR3 residues: CASSRTPGRTTDTQYF. CDR3 nucleotide sequence: TGTGCCAGCAGTCGAACGCCGGGACGGACCACAGATACGCAGTATTTT.

This clonotype occurred once. The chain couples TRBV3-1 to TRBJ1-5, with unresolved D. Trimming removed 2 bases at V and 3 bases at J, with 8 bases between. Germline V lookup: CDR1 LGHDT, CDR2 YNNKEL (reference sequence). This CDR3 has 14 amino acids. CDR3: CASSQMSTNQPQHF. The CDR3, as DNA: TGTGCCAGCAGCCAAATGTCCACCAATCAGCCCCAGCATTTT.